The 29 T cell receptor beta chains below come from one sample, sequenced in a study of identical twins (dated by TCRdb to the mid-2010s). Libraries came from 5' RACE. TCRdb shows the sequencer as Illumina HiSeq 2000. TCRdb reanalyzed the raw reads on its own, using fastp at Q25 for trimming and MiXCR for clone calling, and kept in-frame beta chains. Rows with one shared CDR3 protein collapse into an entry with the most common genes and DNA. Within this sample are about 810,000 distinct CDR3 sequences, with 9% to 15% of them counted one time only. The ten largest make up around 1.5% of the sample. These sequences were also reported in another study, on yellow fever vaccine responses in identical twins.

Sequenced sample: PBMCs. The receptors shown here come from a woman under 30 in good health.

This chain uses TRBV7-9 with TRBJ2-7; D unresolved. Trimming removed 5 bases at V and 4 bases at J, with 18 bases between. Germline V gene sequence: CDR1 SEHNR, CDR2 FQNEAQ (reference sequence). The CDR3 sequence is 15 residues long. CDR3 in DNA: TGTGCCAGCAGCCCTCTTGTGGGCCGTGATTACGAGCAGTACTTC. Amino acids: CASSPLVGRDYEQYF. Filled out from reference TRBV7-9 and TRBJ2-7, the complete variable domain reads DTGVSQNPRHKITKRGQNVTFRCDPISEHNRLYWYRQTLGQGPEFLTYFQNEAQLEKSRLLSDRFSAERPKGSFSTLEIQRTEQGDSAMYLCASSPLVGRDYEQYFGPGTRLTVT.

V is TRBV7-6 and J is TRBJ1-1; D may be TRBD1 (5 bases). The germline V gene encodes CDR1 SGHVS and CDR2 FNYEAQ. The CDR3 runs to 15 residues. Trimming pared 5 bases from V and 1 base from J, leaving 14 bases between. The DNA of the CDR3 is TGTGCCAGCAGCCCCACAGGTGGCAAGAACACTGAAGCTTTCTTT. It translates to CASSPTGGKNTEAFF.

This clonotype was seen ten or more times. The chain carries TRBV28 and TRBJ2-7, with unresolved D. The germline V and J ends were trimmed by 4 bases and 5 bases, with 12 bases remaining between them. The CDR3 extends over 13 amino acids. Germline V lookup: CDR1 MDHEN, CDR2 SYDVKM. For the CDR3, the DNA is TGTGCCAGCAGTTACTCTGGGAAACACGAGCAGTACGTC. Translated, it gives CASSYSGKHEQYV.

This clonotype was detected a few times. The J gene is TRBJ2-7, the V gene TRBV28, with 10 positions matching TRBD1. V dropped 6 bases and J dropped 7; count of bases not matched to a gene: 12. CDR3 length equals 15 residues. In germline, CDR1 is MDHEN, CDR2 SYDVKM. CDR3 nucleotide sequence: TGTGCCAGCAGCTCCCCCCGACAGGGGGCAGAGGAGCAGTACGTC. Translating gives CASSSPRQGAEEQYV.

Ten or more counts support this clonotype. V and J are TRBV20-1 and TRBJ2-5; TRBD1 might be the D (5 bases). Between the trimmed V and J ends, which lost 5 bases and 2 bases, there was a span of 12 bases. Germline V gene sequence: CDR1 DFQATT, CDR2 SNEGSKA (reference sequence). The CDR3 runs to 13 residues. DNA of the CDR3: TGCAGTGCTCTCTCCGACAGACAAGAGACCCAGTACTTC. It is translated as CSALSDRQETQYF.

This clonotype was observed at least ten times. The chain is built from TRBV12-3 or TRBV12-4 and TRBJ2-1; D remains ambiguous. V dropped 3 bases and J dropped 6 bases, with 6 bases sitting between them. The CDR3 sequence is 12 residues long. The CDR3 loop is CASSFGPNEQFF. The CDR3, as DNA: TGTGCCAGCAGTTTCGGTCCCAATGAGCAGTTCTTC.

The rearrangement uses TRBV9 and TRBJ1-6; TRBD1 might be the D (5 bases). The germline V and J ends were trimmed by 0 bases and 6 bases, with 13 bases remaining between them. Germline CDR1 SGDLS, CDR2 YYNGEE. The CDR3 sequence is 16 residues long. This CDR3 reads CASSVGVGVFNSPLHF. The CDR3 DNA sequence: TGTGCCAGCAGCGTAGGGGTGGGGGTTTTTAATTCACCCCTCCACTTT.

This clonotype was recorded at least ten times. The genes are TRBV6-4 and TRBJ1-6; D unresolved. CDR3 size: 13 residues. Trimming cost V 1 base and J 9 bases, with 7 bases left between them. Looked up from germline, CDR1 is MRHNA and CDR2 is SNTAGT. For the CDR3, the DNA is TGTGCCAGCAGTGACTGGGAGGGTTCACCCCTCCACTTT. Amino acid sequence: CASSDWEGSPLHF.

CDR3 region: CASSQEGAPGDEQFF. CDR3 bases: TGTGCCAGCAGCCAAGAGGGCGCCCCAGGGGATGAGCAGTTCTTC. This chain links TRBV3-1 with TRBJ2-1, with D tentatively TRBD1 (6 bases). CDR1 is LGHDT, CDR2 YNNKEL, per germline (reference sequence). The CDR3 sequence is 15 residues long. Trimming cost V 0 bases and J 8 bases, with 14 bases left between them.

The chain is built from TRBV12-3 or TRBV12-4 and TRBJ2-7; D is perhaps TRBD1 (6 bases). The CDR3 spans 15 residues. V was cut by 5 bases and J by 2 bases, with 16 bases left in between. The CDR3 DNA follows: TGTGCCAGCAGTCCGCTCGGGGCAGGGGCCTACGAGCAGTACTTC. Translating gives CASSPLGAGAYEQYF.

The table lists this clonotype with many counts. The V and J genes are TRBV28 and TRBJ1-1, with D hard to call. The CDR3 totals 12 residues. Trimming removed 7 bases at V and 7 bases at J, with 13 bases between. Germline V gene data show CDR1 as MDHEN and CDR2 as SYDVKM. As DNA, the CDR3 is TGTGCCAGCATCCAAAAAGGGTATGAAGCTTTCTTT. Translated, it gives CASIQKGYEAFF.

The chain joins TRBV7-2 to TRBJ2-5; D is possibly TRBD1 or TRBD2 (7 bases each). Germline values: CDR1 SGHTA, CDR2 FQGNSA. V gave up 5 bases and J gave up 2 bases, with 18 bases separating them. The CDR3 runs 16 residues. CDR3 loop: CASSQGGGGGQETQYF. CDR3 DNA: TGTGCCAGCAGCCAGGGGGGCGGGGGAGGGCAAGAGACCCAGTACTTC.

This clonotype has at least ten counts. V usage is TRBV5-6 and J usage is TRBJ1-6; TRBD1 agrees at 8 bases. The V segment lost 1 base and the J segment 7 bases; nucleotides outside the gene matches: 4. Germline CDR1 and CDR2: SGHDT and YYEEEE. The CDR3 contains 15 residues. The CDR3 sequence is CASSLLDRDNSPLHF. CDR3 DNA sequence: TGTGCCAGCAGCTTGTTGGACAGGGACAATTCACCCCTCCACTTT.

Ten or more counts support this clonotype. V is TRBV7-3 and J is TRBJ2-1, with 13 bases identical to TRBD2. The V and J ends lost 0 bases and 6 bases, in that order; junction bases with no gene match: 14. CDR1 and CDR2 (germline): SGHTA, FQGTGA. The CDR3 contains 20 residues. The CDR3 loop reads CASSLTPKTSGRRSVNEQFF. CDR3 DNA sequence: TGTGCCAGCAGCTTAACCCCCAAGACTAGCGGGAGGCGCAGCGTCAATGAGCAGTTCTTC. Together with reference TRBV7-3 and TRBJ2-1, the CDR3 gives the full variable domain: GAGVSQTPSNKVTEKGKYVELRCDPISGHTALYWYRQSLGQGPEFLIYFQGTGAADDSGLPNDRFFAVRPEGSVSTLKIQRTERGDSAVYLCASSLTPKTSGRRSVNEQFFGPGTRLTVL.

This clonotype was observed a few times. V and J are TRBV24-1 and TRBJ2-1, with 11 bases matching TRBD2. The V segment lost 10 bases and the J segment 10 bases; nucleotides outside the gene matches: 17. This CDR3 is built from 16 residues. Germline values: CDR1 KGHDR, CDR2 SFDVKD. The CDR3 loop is CATSKLAGARYEEQFF. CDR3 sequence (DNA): TGTGCCACGTCAAAACTAGCGGGAGCCCGATATGAGGAGCAGTTCTTC.

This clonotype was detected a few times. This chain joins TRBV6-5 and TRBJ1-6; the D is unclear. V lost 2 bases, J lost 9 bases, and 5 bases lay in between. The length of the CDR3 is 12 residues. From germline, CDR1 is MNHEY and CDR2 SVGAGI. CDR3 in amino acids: CASSYNGSPLHF. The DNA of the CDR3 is TGTGCCAGCAGTTACAATGGTTCACCCCTCCACTTT.

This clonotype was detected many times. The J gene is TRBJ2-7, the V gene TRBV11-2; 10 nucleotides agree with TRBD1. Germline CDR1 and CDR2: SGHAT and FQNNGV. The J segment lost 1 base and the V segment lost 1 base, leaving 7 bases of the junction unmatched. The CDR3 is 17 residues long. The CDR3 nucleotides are TGTGCCAGCAGCTTAGGGCCCGGGACAGGGGAATCCTACGAGCAGTACGTC. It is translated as CASSLGPGTGESYEQYV.

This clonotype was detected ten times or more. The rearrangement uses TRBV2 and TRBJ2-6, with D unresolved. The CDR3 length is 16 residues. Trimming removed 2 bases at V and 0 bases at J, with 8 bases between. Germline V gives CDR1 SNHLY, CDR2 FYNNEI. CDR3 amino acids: CASSERQGSGANVLTF. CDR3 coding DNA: TGTGCCAGCAGTGAAAGGCAAGGCTCTGGGGCCAACGTCCTGACTTTC.

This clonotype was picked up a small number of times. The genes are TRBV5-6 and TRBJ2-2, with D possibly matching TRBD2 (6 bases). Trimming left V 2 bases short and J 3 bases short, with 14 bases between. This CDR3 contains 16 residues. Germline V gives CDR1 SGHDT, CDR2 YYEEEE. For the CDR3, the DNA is TGTGCCAGCAGCTTAGAACCGGGAGCTTACACCGGGGAGCTGTTTTTT. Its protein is CASSLEPGAYTGELFF.

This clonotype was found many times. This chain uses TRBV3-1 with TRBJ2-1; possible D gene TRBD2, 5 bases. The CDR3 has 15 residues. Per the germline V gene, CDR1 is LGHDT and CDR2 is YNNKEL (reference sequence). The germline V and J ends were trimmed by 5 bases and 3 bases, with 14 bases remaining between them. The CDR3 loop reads CASSILSGGYNEQFF. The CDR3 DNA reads TGTGCCAGCAGCATTCTTTCAGGAGGCTACAATGAGCAGTTCTTC.

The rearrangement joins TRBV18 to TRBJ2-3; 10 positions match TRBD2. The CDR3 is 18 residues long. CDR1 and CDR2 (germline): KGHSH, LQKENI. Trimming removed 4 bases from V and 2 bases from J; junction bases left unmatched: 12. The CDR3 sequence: CASSRSPWSGRVTDTQYF. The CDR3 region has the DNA TGTGCCAGCTCACGGAGTCCATGGAGCGGGAGGGTCACAGATACGCAGTATTTT.

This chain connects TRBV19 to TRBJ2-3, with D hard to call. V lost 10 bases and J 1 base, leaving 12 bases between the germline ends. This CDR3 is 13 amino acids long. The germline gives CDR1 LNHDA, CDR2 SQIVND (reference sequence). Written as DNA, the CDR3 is TGTGCCACATCGACCGAAGGCACAGATACGCAGTATTTT. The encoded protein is CATSTEGTDTQYF.

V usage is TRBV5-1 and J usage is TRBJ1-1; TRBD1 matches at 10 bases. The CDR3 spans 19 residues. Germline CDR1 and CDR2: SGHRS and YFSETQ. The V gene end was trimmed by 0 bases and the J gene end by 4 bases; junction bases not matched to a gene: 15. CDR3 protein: CASSLGLLKSRTGGTEAFF. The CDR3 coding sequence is TGCGCCAGCAGCTTGGGTCTTCTGAAGAGTCGGACAGGGGGCACTGAAGCTTTCTTT.

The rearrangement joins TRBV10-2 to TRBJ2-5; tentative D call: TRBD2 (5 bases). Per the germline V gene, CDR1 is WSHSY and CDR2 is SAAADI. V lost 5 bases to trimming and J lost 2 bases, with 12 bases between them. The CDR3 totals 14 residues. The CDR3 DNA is TGCGCCAGCAGTAAGGACTTGCTACAAGAGACCCAGTACTTC. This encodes CASSKDLLQETQYF.

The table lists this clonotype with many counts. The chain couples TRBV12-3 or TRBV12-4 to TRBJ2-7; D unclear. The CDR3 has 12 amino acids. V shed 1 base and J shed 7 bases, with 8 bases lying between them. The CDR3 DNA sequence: TGTGCCAGCAGTTTAGGCAGTATTGAGCAGTACTTC. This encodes CASSLGSIEQYF.

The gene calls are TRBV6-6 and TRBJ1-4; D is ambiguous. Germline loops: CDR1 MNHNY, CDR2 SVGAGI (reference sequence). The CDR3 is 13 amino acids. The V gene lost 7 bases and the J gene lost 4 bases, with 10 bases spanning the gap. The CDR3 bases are TGTGCCAGCATGGTCAGACATAATGAAAAACTGTTTTTT. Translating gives CASMVRHNEKLFF.

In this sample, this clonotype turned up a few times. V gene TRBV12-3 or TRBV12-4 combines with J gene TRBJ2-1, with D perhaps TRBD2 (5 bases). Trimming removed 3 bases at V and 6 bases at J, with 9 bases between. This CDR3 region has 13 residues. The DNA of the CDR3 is TGTGCCAGCAGTTTTTGGAGCGGCAATGAGCAGTTCTTC. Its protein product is CASSFWSGNEQFF.

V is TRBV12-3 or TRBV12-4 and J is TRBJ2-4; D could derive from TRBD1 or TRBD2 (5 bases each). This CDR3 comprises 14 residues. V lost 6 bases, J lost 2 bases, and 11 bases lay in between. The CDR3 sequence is CASRAGASKNIQYF. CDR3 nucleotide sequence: TGTGCCAGCAGGGCCGGGGCCTCCAAAAACATTCAGTACTTC.

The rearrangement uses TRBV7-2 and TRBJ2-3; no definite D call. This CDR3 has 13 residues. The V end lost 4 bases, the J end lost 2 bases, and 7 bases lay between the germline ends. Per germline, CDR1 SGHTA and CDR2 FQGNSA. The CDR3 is CASSSDYTDTQYF. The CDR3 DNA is TGTGCCAGCAGCTCCGATTACACAGATACGCAGTATTTT.